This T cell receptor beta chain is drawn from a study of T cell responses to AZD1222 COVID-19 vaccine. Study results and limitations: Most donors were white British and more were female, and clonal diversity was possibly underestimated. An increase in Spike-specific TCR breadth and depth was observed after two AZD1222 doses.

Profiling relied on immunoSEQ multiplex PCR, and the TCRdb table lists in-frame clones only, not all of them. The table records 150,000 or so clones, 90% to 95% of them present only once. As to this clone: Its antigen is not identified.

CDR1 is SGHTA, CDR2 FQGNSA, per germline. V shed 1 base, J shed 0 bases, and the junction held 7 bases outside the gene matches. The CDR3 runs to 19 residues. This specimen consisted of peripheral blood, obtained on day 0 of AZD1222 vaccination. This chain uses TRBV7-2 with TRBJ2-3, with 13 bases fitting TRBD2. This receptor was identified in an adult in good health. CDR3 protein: CASSLGSGTSGISTDTQYF. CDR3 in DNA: TGTGCCAGCAGCTTAGGCAGCGGGACTAGCGGGATTAGCACAGATACGCAGTATTTT. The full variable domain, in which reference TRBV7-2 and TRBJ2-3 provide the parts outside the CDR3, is GAGVSQSPSNKVTEKGKDVELRCDPISGHTALYWYRQSLGQGLEFLIYFQGNSAPDKSGLPSDRFSAERTGGSVSTLTIQRTQQEDSAVYLCASSLGSGTSGISTDTQYFGPGTRLTVL.